This T cell receptor beta chain originates from a study of blood T cell repertoires in COVID-19. The CDR3 consists of 15 residues. The ends lost 2 bases at V and 7 bases at J; junction bases unmatched: 3. Germline CDR1 is MDHEN and CDR2 is SYDVKM. In the authors' workflow: Cell counts per sample came from amplifying reference gene primers. Some clones are missing from TCRdb's copy, which holds only in-frame ones; the method was immunoSEQ multiplex PCR. V, J and clone size are taken as reported in that table, and D and trimming were inferred from the DNA itself. The profile shows approximately 180,000 clones, roughly 91% of them singletons.

The sequencing sample was made of peripheral blood. The sequence came from a human donor in a cohort sampled during active COVID-19. The V call is TRBV28, the J call TRBJ1-6; 9 nucleotides match TRBD1. The CDR3 spells CASSLGTGLNSPLHF. The CDR3 DNA reads TGTGCCAGCAGTTTAGGGACAGGGCTAAATTCACCCCTCCACTTT. The whole variable domain, filled in from reference TRBV28 and TRBJ1-6, reads DVKVTQSSRYLVKRTGEKVFLECVQDMDHENMFWYRQDPGLGLRLIYFSYDVKMKEKGDIPEGYSVSREKKERFSLILESASTNQTSMYLCASSLGTGLNSPLHFGNGTRLTVT.